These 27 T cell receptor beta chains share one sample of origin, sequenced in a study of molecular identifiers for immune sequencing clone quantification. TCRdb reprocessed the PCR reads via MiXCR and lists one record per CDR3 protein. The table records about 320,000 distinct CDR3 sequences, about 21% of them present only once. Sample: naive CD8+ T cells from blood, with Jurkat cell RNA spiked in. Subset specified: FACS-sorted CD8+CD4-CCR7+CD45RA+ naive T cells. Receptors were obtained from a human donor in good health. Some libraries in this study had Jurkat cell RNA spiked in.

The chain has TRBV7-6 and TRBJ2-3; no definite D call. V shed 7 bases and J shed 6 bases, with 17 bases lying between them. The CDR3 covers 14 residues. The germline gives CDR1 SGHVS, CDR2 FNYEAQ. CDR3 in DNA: TGTGCCAGCAACGCGACGGGCCTTCGGGATACGCAGTATTTT. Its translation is CASNATGLRDTQYF.

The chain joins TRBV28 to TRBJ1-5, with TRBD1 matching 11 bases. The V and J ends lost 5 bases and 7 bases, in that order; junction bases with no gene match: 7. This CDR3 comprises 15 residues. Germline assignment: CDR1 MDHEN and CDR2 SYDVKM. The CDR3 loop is CASSPGDRGGQPQHF. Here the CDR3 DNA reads TGTGCCAGCAGTCCAGGGGACAGGGGGGGACAGCCCCAGCATTTT.

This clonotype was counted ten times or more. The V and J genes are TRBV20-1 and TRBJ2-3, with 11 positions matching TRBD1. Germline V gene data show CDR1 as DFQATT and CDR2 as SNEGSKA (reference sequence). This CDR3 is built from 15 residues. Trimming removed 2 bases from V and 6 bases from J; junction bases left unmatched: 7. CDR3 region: CSARSDRGLRDTQYF. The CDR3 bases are TGCAGTGCTAGATCGGACAGGGGGCTCCGGGATACGCAGTATTTT.

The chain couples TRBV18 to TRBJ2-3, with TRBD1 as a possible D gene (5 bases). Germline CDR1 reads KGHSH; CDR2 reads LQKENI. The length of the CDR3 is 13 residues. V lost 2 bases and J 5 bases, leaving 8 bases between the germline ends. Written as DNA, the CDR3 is TGTGCCAGCTCACCATGGGGCGAAGATACGCAGTATTTT. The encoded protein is CASSPWGEDTQYF.

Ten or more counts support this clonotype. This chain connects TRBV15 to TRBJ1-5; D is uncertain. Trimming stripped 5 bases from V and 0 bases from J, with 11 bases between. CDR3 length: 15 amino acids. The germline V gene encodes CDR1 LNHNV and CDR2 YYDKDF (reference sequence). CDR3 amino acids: CATSLTRYSNQPQHF. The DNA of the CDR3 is TGTGCCACCAGCTTAACCCGATATAGCAATCAGCCCCAGCATTTT.

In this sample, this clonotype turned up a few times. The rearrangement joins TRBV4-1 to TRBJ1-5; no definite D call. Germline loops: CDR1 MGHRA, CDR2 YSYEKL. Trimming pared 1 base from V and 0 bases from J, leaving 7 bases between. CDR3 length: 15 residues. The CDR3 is CASSQVANSNQPQHF. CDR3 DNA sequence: TGCGCCAGCAGCCAAGTTGCAAATAGCAATCAGCCCCAGCATTTT.

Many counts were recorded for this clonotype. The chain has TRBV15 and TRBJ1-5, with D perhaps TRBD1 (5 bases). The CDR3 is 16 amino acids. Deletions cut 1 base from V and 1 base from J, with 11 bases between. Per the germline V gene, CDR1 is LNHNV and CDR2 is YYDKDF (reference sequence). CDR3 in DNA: TGTGCCACCAGCAGAGGAATAGGGGCCAGCAATCAGCCCCAGCATTTT. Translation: CATSRGIGASNQPQHF.

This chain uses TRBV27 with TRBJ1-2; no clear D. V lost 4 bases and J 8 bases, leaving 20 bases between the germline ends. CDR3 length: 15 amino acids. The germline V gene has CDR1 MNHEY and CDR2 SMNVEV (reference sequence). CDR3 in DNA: TGTGCCAGCAGTTCCACAATCCGGGCCCTGGGCGGCTACACCTTC. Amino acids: CASSSTIRALGGYTF.

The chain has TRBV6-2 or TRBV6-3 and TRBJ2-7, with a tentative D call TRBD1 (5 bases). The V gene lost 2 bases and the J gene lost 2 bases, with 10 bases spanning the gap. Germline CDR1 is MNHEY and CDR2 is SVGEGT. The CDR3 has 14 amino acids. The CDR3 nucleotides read TGTGCCAGCAGTTACCCGGACATCCCCTACGAGCAGTACTTC. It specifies CASSYPDIPYEQYF.

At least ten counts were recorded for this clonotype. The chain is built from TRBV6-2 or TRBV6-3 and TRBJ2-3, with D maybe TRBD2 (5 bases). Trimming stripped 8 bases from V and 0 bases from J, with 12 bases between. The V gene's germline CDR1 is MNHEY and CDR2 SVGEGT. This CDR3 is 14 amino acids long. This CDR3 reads CASWTGGSTDTQYF. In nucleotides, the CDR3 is TGTGCCAGCTGGACTGGAGGAAGCACAGATACGCAGTATTTT.

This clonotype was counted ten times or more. This CDR3 is CASSPNLQSYNSPLHF. The DNA for the CDR3 is TGTGCCAGCAGTCCCAATTTACAGTCCTATAATTCACCCCTCCACTTT. The chain combines TRBV6-6 with TRBJ1-6; D is uncertain. CDR1 and CDR2 (germline): MNHNY, SVGAGI (reference sequence). The CDR3 totals 16 residues. V dropped 5 bases and J dropped 1 base, with 12 bases sitting between them.

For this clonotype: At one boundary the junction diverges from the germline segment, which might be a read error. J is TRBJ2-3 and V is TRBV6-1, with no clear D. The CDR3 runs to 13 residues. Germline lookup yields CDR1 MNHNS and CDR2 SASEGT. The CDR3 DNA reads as TGTGCCAGCATACCGCTTATATCAGATATGCAGTATTTT. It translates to CASIPLISDMQYF.

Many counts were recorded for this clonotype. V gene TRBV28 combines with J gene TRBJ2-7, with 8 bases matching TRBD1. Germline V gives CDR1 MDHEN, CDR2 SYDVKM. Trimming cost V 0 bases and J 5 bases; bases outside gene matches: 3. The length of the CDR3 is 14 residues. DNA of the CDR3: TGTGCCAGCAGTTTATGGGACAGGGCCCACGAGCAGTACTTC. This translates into CASSLWDRAHEQYF.

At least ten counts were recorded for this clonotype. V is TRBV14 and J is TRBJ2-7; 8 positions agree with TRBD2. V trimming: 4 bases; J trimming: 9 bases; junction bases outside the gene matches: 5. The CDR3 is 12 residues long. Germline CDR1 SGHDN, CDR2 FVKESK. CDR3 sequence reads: CASSPYGGVQYF. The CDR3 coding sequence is TGTGCCAGCAGCCCCTACGGGGGGGTGCAGTACTTC. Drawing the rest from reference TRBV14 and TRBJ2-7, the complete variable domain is EAGVTQFPSHSVIEKGQTVTLRCDPISGHDNLYWYRRVMGKEIKFLLHFVKESKQDESGMPNNRFLAERTGGTYSTLKVQPAELEDSGVYFCASSPYGGVQYFGPGTRLTVT.

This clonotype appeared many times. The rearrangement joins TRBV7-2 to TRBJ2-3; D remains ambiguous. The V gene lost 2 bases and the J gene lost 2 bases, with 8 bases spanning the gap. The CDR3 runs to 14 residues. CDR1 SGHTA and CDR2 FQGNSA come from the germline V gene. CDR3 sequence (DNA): TGTGCCAGCAGCTTAATCGGGTTCACAGATACGCAGTATTTT. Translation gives CASSLIGFTDTQYF. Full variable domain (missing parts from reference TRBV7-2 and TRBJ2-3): GAGVSQSPSNKVTEKGKDVELRCDPISGHTALYWYRQSLGQGLEFLIYFQGNSAPDKSGLPSDRFSAERTGGSVSTLTIQRTQQEDSAVYLCASSLIGFTDTQYFGPGTRLTVL.

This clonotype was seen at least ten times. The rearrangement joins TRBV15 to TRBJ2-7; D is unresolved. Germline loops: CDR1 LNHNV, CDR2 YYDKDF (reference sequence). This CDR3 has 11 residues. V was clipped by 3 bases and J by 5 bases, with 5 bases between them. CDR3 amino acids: CATSSGHEQYF. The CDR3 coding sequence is TGTGCCACCAGCAGCGGGCACGAGCAGTACTTC.

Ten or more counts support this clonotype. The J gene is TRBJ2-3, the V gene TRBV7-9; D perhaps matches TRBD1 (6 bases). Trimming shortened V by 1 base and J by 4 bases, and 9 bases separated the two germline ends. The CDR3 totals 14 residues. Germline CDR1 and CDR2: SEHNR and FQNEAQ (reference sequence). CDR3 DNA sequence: TGTGCCAGCAGCTTAGACAGGGTCCCAGATACGCAGTATTTT. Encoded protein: CASSLDRVPDTQYF.

CDR3 DNA sequence: TGCAGTGCTAGAGAGAGGCCCGGGACAGCCTACGAGCAGTACTTC. Its translation is CSARERPGTAYEQYF. The V and J genes are TRBV20-1 and TRBJ2-7, with 7 bases fitting TRBD1. This CDR3 region has 15 residues. Germline CDR1 is DFQATT and CDR2 is SNEGSKA (reference sequence). The J segment lost 2 bases and the V segment lost 0 bases, leaving 7 bases of the junction unmatched.

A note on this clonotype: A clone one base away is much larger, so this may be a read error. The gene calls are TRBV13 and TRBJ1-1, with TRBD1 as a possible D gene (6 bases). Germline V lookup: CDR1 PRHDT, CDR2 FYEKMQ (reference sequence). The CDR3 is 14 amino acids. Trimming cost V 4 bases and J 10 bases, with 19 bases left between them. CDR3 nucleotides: TGTGCCAGCAGCTGGAGCGACAGGTCTGATAGAGCTTTCTTT. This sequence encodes CASSWSDRSDRAFF.

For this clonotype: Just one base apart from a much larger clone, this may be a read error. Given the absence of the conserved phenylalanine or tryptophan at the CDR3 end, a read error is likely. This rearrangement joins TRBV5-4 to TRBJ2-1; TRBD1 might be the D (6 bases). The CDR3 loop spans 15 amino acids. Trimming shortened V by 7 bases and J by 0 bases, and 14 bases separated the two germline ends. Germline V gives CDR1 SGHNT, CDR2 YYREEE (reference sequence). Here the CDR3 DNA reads TGTGCCAGCTACCAACAGGGTTCCTCCTACAATGAGCAGTTCCTC. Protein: CASYQQGSSYNEQFL.

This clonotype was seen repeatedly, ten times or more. In DNA form, the CDR3 reads TGTGCCAGCAGCTTACCTGACACAGATACGCAGTATTTT. It codes for CASSLPDTDTQYF. The chain recombines TRBV7-9 with TRBJ2-3; D remains ambiguous. The CDR3 is 13 amino acids. V was clipped by 2 bases and J by 2 bases, with 5 bases between them. CDR1 is SEHNR, CDR2 FQNEAQ, per germline (reference sequence).

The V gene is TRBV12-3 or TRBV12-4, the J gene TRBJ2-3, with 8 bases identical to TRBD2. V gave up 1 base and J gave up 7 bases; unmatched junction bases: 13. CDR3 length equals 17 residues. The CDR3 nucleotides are TGTGCCAGCAGTTTAGGCCCCCCCAGCGGGAGCGCGAATACGCAGTATTTT. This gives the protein CASSLGPPSGSANTQYF.

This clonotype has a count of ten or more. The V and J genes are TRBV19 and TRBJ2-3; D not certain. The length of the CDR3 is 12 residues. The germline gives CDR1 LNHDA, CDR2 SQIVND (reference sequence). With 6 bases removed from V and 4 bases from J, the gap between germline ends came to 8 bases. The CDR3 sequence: CASSYFADTQYF. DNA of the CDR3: TGTGCCAGTAGCTACTTCGCAGATACGCAGTATTTT.

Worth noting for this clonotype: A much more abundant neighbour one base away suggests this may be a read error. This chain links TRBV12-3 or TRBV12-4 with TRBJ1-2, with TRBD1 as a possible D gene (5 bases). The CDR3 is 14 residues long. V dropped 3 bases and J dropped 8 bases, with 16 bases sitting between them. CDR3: CASSFQGLNGGYTF. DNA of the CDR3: TGTGCCAGCAGTTTCCAGGGCCTAAATGGCGGCTACACCTTC.

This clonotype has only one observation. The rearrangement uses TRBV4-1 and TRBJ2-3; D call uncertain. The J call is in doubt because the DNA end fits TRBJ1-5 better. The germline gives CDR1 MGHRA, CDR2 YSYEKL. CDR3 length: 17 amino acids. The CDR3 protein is CASSQWSAETTTDTQHF. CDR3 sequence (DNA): TGCGCCAGCAGCCAATGGTCGGCAGAGACGACCACAGATACGCAGCATTTT.

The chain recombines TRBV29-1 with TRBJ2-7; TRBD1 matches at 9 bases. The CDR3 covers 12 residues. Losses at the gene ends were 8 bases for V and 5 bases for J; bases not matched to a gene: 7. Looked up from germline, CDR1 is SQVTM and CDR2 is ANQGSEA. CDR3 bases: TGCAGCACCAGGGACAGGGTGAACGAGCAGTACTTC. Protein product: CSTRDRVNEQYF.

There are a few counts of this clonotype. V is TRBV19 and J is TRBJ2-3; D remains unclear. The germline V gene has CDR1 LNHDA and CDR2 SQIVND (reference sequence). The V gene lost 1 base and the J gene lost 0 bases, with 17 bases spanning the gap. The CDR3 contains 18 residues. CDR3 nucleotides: TGTGCCAGTAGTATAGCGGGCTTCGGATTTACTAGCACAGATACGCAGTATTTT. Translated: CASSIAGFGFTSTDTQYF.